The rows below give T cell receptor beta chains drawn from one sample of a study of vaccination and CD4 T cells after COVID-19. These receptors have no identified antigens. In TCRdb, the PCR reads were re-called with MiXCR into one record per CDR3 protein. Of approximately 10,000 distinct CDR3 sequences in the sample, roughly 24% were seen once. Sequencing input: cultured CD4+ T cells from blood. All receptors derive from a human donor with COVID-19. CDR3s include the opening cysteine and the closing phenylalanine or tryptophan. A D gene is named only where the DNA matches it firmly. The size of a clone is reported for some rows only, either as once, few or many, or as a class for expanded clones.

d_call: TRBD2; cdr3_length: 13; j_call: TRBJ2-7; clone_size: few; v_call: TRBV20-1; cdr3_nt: TGCAGTGCTCCCGGGCGGGGGGTCTACGAGCAGTACTTC; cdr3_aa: CSAPGRGVYEQYF
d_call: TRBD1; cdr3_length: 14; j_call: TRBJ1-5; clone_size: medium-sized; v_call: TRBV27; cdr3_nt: TGTGCCAGCAGTACCCCGGGGACAGGGGCCACCCAGCATTTT; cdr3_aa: CASSTPGTGATQHF
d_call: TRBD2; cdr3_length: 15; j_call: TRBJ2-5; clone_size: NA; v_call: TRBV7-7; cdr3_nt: TGTGCTAGCAGCTTAGAGCGGGGGGGCGCTGTGACCCAGTACTTC; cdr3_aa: CASSLERGGAVTQYF
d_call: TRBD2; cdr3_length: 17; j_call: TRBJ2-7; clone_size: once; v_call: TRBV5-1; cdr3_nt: TGCGCCAGCAGCTCTCGGCTAGCGGGGGGCTACTCCTACGAGCAGTACTTC; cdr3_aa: CASSSRLAGGYSYEQYF
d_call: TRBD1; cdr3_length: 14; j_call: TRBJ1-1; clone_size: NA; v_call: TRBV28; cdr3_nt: TGTGCCAGCAGTGCACAGGGGGTGGGCACTGAAGCTTTCTTT; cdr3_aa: CASSAQGVGTEAFF
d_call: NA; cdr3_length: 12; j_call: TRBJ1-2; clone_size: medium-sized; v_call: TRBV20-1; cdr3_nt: TGCAGTGCTCTTGGGACGGGGATTAGTAATACCTTC; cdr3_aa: CSALGTGISNTF
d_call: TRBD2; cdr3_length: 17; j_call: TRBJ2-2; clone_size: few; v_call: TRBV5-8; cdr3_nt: TGTGCCAGCAGCCCCAAGCCTGGAGCGGGGGGGCGCGGGGAGCTGTTTTTT; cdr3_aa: CASSPKPGAGGRGELFF
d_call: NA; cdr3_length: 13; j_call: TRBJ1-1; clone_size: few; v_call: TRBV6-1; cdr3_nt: TGTGCCAGCTCGGCCAGAAAACCGCCAGAAGCTTTCTTT; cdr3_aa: CASSARKPPEAFF
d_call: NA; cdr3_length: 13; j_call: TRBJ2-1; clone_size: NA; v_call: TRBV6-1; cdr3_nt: TGTGCCAGCAGTGATGGGTATTTCAATGAGCAGTTCTTC; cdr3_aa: CASSDGYFNEQFF
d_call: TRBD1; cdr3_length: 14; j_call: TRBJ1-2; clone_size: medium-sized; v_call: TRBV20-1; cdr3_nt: TGCAGTGCTAGAGAAACAGGGGTGAACTATGGCTACACCTTC; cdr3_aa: CSARETGVNYGYTF
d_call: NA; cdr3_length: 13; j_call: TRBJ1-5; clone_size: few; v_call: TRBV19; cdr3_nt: TGTGCCAGTAGTATCGGCAGGAATCAGCCCCAGCATTTT; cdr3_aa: CASSIGRNQPQHF
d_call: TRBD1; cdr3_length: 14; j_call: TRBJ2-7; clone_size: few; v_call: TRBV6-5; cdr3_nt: TGTGCCAGCAGTTGGTCGGGACAGCTCCTCGAGCAGTACTTC; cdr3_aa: CASSWSGQLLEQYF
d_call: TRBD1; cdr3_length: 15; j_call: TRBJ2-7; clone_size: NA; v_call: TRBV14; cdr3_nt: TGTGCCAGCAGCCAGGCTCGGGACAGACTCTACGAGCAGTACTTC; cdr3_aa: CASSQARDRLYEQYF
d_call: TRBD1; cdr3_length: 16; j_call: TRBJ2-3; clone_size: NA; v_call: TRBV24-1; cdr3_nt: TGTGCCACCAGTGATAAAGACAGGGTGGGGGCAGATACGCAGTATTTT; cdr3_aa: CATSDKDRVGADTQYF
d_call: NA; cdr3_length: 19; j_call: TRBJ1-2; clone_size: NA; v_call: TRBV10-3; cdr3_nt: TGTGCCATCAGTGACGGTAACTGGGGGCGCAAAGGACGGGACTATGGCTACACCTTC; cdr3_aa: CAISDGNWGRKGRDYGYTF
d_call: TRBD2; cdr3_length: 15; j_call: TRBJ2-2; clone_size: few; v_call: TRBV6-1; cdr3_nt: TGTGCCAGCAGTGAGGGGGGACTACCTACCGGGGAGCTGTTTTTT; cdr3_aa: CASSEGGLPTGELFF
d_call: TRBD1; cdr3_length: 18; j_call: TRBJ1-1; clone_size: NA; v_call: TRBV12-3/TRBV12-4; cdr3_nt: TGTGCCAGCAGGATGGGGGACAGGGGGCTTAGAAGGAACACTGAAGCTTTCTTT; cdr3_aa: CASRMGDRGLRRNTEAFF
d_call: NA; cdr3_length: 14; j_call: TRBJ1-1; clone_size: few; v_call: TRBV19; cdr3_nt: TGTGCCAGTAGTATTGCAGGGCGGAGGGCTGAAGCTTTCTTT; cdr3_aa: CASSIAGRRAEAFF
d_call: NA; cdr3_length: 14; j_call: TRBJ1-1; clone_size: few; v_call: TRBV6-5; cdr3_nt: TGTGCCAGCAGTTACGTGGGGAGAGACACTGAAGCTTTCTTT; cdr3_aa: CASSYVGRDTEAFF
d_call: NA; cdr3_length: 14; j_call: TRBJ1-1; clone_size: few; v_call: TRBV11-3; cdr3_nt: TGTGCCAGCAGCCCAGGCGGACAGAACACTGAAGCTTTCTTT; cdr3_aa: CASSPGGQNTEAFF
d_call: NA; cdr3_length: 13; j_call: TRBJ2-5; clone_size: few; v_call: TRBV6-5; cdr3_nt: TGTGCCAGCAGCTACACCCGGCTGGAGACCCAGTACTTC; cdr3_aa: CASSYTRLETQYF
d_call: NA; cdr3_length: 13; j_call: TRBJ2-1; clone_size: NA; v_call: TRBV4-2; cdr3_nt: TGTGCCAGCAGCCAAGATGGTGGTGATGAGCAGTTCTTC; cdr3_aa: CASSQDGGDEQFF
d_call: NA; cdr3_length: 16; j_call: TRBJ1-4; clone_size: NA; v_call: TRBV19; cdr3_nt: TGTGCCAGTAGGAAGACCCAAGAGGGATTTAGGAGAAAACTGTTTTTT; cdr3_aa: CASRKTQEGFRRKLFF
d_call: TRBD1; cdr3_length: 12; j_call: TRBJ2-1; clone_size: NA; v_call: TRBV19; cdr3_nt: TGTGCCACCTCGGACAGGGTCAATGAGCAGTTCTTC; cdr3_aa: CATSDRVNEQFF
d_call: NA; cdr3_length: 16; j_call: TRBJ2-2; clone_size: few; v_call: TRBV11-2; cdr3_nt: TGTGCCAGCAGGTCCTCTGGCCGGACGCGGACCGGGGAGCTGTTTTTT; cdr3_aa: CASRSSGRTRTGELFF
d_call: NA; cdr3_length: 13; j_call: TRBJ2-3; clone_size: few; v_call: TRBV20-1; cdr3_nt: TGCAGTGCCAACGACGGCCGCACAGATACGCAGTATTTT; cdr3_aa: CSANDGRTDTQYF
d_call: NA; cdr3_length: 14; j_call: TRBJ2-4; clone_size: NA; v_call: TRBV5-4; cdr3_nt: TGTGCCAGCCACGACGGGGGGCGGGTAAACATTCAGTACTTC; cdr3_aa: CASHDGGRVNIQYF
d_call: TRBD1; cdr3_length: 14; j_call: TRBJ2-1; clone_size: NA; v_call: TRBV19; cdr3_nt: TGTGCCAGTAGTATCCGGGACAGGGTTAGTGAGCAGTTCTTC; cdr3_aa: CASSIRDRVSEQFF
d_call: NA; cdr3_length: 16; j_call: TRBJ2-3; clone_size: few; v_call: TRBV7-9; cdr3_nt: TGTGCCAGCAGCTCCGGGACGGTTTCCTTCACAGATACGCAGTATTTT; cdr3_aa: CASSSGTVSFTDTQYF
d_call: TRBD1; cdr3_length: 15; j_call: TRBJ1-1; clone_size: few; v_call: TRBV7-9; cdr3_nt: TGTGCCAGCAGCCCTAGACAGGGGACGAACACTGAAGCTTTCTTT; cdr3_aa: CASSPRQGTNTEAFF
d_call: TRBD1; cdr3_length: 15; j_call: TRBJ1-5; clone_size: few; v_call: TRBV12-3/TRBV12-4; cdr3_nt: TGTGCCAGCAGAACCGGGACAGGGGGATTACAGCCCCAGCATTTT; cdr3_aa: CASRTGTGGLQPQHF
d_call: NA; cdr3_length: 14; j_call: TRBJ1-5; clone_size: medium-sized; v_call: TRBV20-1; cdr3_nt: TGCAGTGCTAGTTCCACCCTTAGCAATCAGCCCCAGCATTTT; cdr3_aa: CSASSTLSNQPQHF
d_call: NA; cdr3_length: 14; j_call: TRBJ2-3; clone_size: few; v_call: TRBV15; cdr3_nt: TGTGCCACCGGACTTGGCGGGGGCACAGATACGCAGTATTTT; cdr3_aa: CATGLGGGTDTQYF
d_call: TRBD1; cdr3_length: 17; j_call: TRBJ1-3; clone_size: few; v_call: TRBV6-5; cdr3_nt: TGTGCCAGCAGTTACTCGGGGGACAGGGTGACTGGAAACACCATATATTTT; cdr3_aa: CASSYSGDRVTGNTIYF
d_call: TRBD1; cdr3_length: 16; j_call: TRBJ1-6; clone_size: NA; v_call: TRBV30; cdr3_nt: TGTGCCTGGAGCCGTTGGGGACAGGGGTATAATTCACCCCTCCACTTT; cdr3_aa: CAWSRWGQGYNSPLHF
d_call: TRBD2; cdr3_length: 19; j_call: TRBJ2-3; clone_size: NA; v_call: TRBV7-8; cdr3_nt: TGTGCCAGCAGCTTGGCCCGACTAGCGGGGGGGCCCGGCACAGATACGCAGTATTTT; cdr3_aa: CASSLARLAGGPGTDTQYF
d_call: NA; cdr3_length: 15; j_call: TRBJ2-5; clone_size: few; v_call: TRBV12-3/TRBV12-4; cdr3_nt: TGTGCCAGCAGCGCCCGGCAGGGTGCCAAAGAGACCCAGTACTTC; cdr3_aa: CASSARQGAKETQYF
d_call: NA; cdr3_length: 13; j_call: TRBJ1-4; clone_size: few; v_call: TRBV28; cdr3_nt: TGTGCCAGCAGGAGGGGGGGTCTTGAAAAACTGTTTTTT; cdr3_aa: CASRRGGLEKLFF
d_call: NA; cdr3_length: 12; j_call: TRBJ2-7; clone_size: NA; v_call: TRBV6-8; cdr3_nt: TGTGCCAGCAGTTACAGGGGATACGAGCAGTACTTC; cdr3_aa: CASSYRGYEQYF
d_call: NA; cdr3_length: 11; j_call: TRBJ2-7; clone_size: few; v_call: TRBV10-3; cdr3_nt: TGTGCCGTAAGGGCTCTATACGAGCAGTACTTC; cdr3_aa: CAVRALYEQYF